The source of this T cell receptor (beta chain) is a study of T-cell memory formation after mild COVID-19. Study-level results: CD4+ contracting clones were mainly CM and EM; CD8+ ones, EMRA. The authors did not confirm SARS-CoV-2 specificity of second-wave clones peaking day 37. Pre-infection memory showed some responding clones, and this suggested that cross-reactive memory joined. Clones that got smaller from day 15 to 85 had even CD4/CD8, while clones growing later tipped toward CD4+.

A word on this clonotype: Its antigen is unidentified.

V was clipped by 6 bases and J by 0 bases; unmatched bases: 6. CDR1 and CDR2 (germline): SGHTA, FQGNSA. CDR3 length: 15 residues. Via MiXCR, TCRdb re-called the 5' RACE reads, giving one row per CDR3 protein. This table has approximately 480,000 distinct CDR3 sequences, roughly 20% appearing once. What was sequenced was PBMCs or a T cell subset sorted from them (not recorded which). The TCR comes from an adult woman who had mild COVID-19 (a few samples of this study predate the infection). Cell type and time point are not known. The V call is TRBV7-2, the J call TRBJ2-3, with 7 bases that match TRBD1. CDR3 loop: CASRAGTASTDTQYF. Written as DNA, the CDR3 is TGTGCCAGCAGGGCTGGGACAGCTAGCACAGATACGCAGTATTTT.